This entry lists 27 T cell receptor beta chains sequenced from one sample in a study of cytomegalovirus exposure and HLA in healthy donors. It was with 60 Vbeta and 13 Jbeta primers that the PCR ran. Some clones are missing from TCRdb's copy, which holds only in-frame ones; the method was immunoSEQ multiplex PCR. The sample shows around 120,000 clones, over 65% of them seen only once. The sequencing sample was made of PBMCs. These receptors were obtained from a woman between 50 and 59 years old in good health and CMV-seropositive.

V and J are TRBV10-3 and TRBJ1-2; 8 nucleotides agree with TRBD1. Germline V gives CDR1 ENHRY, CDR2 SYGVKD. V lost 2 bases to trimming and J lost 8 bases; unmatched junction nucleotides: 1. CDR3 length: 12 amino acids. This CDR3 reads CAISEQGAGYTF. CDR3 bases: TGTGCCATCAGTGAGCAGGGGGCCGGCTACACCTTC.

CDR3 amino acids: CASSQSPAGGGPETYEQYF. The DNA for the CDR3 is TGCGCCAGCAGTCAATCGCCGGCGGGGGGGGGTCCCGAGACCTACGAGCAGTACTTC. The chain joins TRBV23-1 to TRBJ2-7; TRBD2 matches at 9 bases. TRBV23-1 is filed as an ORF, its function uncertain. The CDR3 is 19 residues long. With V trimmed by 0 bases and J by 2 bases, 14 bases remained unmatched.

V usage is TRBV5-6 and J usage is TRBJ2-6, with D perhaps matching TRBD1 (6 bases). V was clipped by 6 bases and J by 4 bases, with 14 bases between them. Looked up from germline, CDR1 is SGHDT and CDR2 is YYEEEE. The CDR3 consists of 15 residues. This CDR3 reads CASIVDRSGANVLTF. In DNA, the CDR3 is TGTGCCAGCATCGTCGACAGGTCCGGGGCCAACGTCCTGACTTTC.

The chain's CDR3 is CAWSVRGHGPSNQPQHF. In DNA, the CDR3 is TGTGCCTGGAGTGTAAGGGGGCACGGCCCAAGCAATCAGCCCCAGCATTTT. This chain uses TRBV30 with TRBJ1-5; the match to TRBD1 covers 7 bases. Germline loops: CDR1 GTSNPN, CDR2 SVGIG (reference sequence). J lost 1 base, V lost 0 bases, and 9 bases had no gene match. The CDR3 has 17 residues.

V gene TRBV19 combines with J gene TRBJ1-2; D ambiguous. V shed 3 bases and J shed 2 bases, with 7 bases lying between them. This CDR3 has 13 amino acids. Looked up from germline, CDR1 is LNHDA and CDR2 is SQIVND (reference sequence). CDR3 protein: CASSMYGNYGYTF. CDR3 sequence (DNA): TGTGCCAGTAGTATGTACGGGAACTATGGCTACACCTTC.

This chain joins TRBV16 and TRBJ2-7; D not certain. The CDR3 is 17 residues long. Germline CDR1 is KGHSY and CDR2 is FQNENV. Trimming shortened V by 2 bases and J by 1 base, and 18 bases separated the two germline ends. CDR3 region: CASSQPSKGSGSYEQYF. DNA of the CDR3: TGTGCCAGCAGCCAACCCTCCAAAGGTTCCGGGTCCTACGAGCAGTACTTC. The full variable domain, in which reference TRBV16 and TRBJ2-7 provide the parts outside the CDR3, is GEEVAQTPKHLVRGEGQKAKLYCAPIKGHSYVFWYQQVLKNEFKFLISFQNENVFDETGMPKERFSAKCLPNSPCSLEIQATKLEDSAVYFCASSQPSKGSGSYEQYFGPGTRLTVT.

The J gene is TRBJ1-2, the V gene TRBV9; a possible D gene is TRBD1 (5 bases). V was shortened by 4 bases and J by 4 bases, with 23 bases between the two germline ends. CDR1 SGDLS and CDR2 YYNGEE come from the germline V gene. The CDR3 totals 17 residues. CDR3 loop: CASSPDRVGRRGYGYTF. CDR3 nucleotide sequence: TGTGCCAGCAGCCCCGACCGGGTTGGTCGGAGGGGCTATGGCTACACCTTC.

The chain links TRBV5-1 to TRBJ2-7, with 9 nucleotides matching TRBD1. The J segment lost 0 bases and the V segment lost 5 bases, leaving 6 bases of the junction unmatched. The germline V gene has CDR1 SGHRS and CDR2 YFSETQ. The CDR3 covers 15 residues. The CDR3 bases are TGCGCCAGCAGGCTACAGACAGGGGGCTCCTACGAGCAGTACTTC. Protein: CASRLQTGGSYEQYF.

V is TRBV5-1 and J is TRBJ2-1; the match to TRBD1 covers 8 bases. The CDR3 loop spans 14 amino acids. Germline CDR1 SGHRS, CDR2 YFSETQ. Germline trimming cut 4 bases from V and 8 bases from J; bases unmatched to any gene: 8. The CDR3 here is CASSTRGQGHEQFF. For the CDR3, the DNA is TGCGCCAGCAGCACAAGAGGACAGGGCCATGAGCAGTTCTTC.

V usage is TRBV5-1 and J usage is TRBJ2-3, with D possibly matching TRBD1 (7 bases). The CDR3 has 17 residues. Trimming pared 2 bases from V and 6 bases from J, leaving 22 bases between. Germline V gene sequence: CDR1 SGHRS, CDR2 YFSETQ. This chain's CDR3 is CASSLDNRGGGSDTQYF. The CDR3 bases are TGCGCCAGCAGCTTAGATAACAGGGGTGGGGGGTCCGATACGCAGTATTTT. The full variable domain, its missing parts supplied by reference TRBV5-1 and TRBJ2-3, is KAGVTQTPRYLIKTRGQQVTLSCSPISGHRSVSWYQQTPGQGLQFLFEYFSETQRNKGNFPGRFSGRQFSNSRSEMNVSTLELGDSALYLCASSLDNRGGGSDTQYFGPGTRLTVL.

This clone was observed a single time. The V gene is TRBV28, the J gene TRBJ1-2; D possibly corresponds to TRBD1 (6 bases). CDR3 length: 15 amino acids. V lost 8 bases and J 7 bases, leaving 23 bases between the germline ends. Germline loops: CDR1 MDHEN, CDR2 SYDVKM. CDR3 region: CASSPGVLGGSGYTF. The CDR3 DNA sequence: TGTGCCAGCTCGCCCGGGGTCCTTGGGGGCTCTGGCTACACCTTC.

This chain links TRBV18 with TRBJ2-5; D unresolved. The CDR3 extends over 13 amino acids. In germline, CDR1 is KGHSH, CDR2 LQKENI. Trimming cost V 2 bases and J 3 bases, with 7 bases left between them. CDR3 in DNA: TGTGCCAGCTCACCAACAAGTAAAGAGACCCAGTACTTC. Translation gives CASSPTSKETQYF.

This chain joins TRBV14 and TRBJ2-2; 8 nucleotides line up with TRBD1. This CDR3 is 15 amino acids long. The germline CDR1 and CDR2 sequences are SGHDN and FVKESK. V gave up 9 bases and J gave up 9 bases; unmatched junction bases: 15. This CDR3 is CASRPGGEGTRELFF. The CDR3 DNA reads as TGTGCCAGTCGCCCAGGGGGCGAGGGGACCCGGGAGCTGTTTTTT.

The CDR3: CATVPQLGQGASYEQYF. CDR3 DNA: TGTGCCACCGTACCCCAACTCGGACAGGGGGCTTCCTACGAGCAGTACTTC. This chain connects TRBV30 to TRBJ2-7; TRBD1 matches 11 bases. This CDR3 spans 17 amino acids. V was clipped by 8 bases and J by 1 base; unmatched bases: 16. Germline CDR1 and CDR2: GTSNPN and SVGIG (reference sequence). The full variable domain, rest sourced from reference TRBV30 and TRBJ2-7, is SQTIHQWPATLVQPVGSPLSLECTVEGTSNPNLYWYRQAAGRGLQLLFYSVGIGQISSEVPQNLSASRPQDRQFILSSKKLLLSDSGFYLCATVPQLGQGASYEQYFGPGTRLTVT.

V is TRBV28 and J is TRBJ2-5; TRBD1 might be the D (5 bases). The V end was cut by 2 bases, the J end by 4 bases, with 20 bases between. Germline V gene sequence: CDR1 MDHEN, CDR2 SYDVKM. The CDR3 runs 17 residues. The CDR3 coding sequence is TGTGCCAGCAGTTTAAGGGCCTCCCAGGGTAAGGGAGAGACCCAGTACTTC. Translating gives CASSLRASQGKGETQYF.

This CDR3 reads CASSLGLLAGNQETQYF. CDR3 coding DNA: TGTGCCAGCAGCTTAGGCCTACTAGCGGGGAACCAAGAGACCCAGTACTTC. The rearrangement joins TRBV7-2 to TRBJ2-5, with 10 bases that match TRBD2. The germline V gene encodes CDR1 SGHTA and CDR2 FQGNSA. Trimming cost V 1 base and J 0 bases; bases outside gene matches: 5. CDR3 length: 17 residues.

This chain links TRBV7-8 with TRBJ2-7; a weak D match, TRBD1 (6 bases). Germline lookup yields CDR1 SGHVS and CDR2 FQNEAQ. This CDR3 spans 15 amino acids. V was clipped by 1 base and J by 2 bases, with 12 bases between them. The CDR3: CASSLVQGQAYEQYF. Written as DNA, the CDR3 is TGTGCCAGCAGCTTAGTCCAGGGGCAAGCCTACGAGCAGTACTTC.

The chain carries TRBV6-1 and TRBJ2-3, with TRBD2 as a possible D gene (5 bases). CDR3 length: 14 residues. Trimming stripped 2 bases from V and 4 bases from J, with 10 bases between. Germline V lookup: CDR1 MNHNS, CDR2 SASEGT. CDR3 in amino acids: CASSETGRADTQYF. The DNA for the CDR3 is TGTGCCAGCAGTGAAACCGGGCGGGCAGATACGCAGTATTTT.

The chain has TRBV19 and TRBJ1-1; TRBD1 agrees at 9 bases. With V trimmed by 4 bases and J by 4 bases, 7 bases remained unmatched. The CDR3 runs to 15 residues. CDR1 and CDR2 from the germline V gene are LNHDA and SQIVND (reference sequence). CDR3 region: CASSRGQGFSTEAFF. CDR3 in DNA: TGTGCCAGTAGTAGGGGACAGGGATTTAGCACTGAAGCTTTCTTT.

Only one count was recorded for this clone. The CDR3 loop reads CASQYATEAFF. CDR3 coding DNA: TGTGCCAGTCAGTACGCCACTGAAGCTTTCTTT. V is TRBV2 and J is TRBJ1-1; D not resolved. V lost 9 bases, J lost 4 bases, and 9 bases lay in between. The CDR3 is 11 amino acids. The germline V gene has CDR1 SNHLY and CDR2 FYNNEI.

CDR3 sequence reads: CAISQDKNTEAFF. DNA for the CDR3: TGTGCCATCAGCCAAGACAAGAACACTGAAGCTTTCTTT. V is TRBV10-3 and J is TRBJ1-1, with D unclear. V was pared by 6 bases and J by 1 base, with 9 bases between. The CDR3 consists of 13 residues. Germline V gene sequence: CDR1 ENHRY, CDR2 SYGVKD.

The rearrangement joins TRBV4-1 to TRBJ2-5, with 14 bases that match TRBD2. The CDR3 spans 16 residues. Trimming at V came to 2 bases and at J to 5 bases, leaving 4 bases not matched to a gene. Germline values: CDR1 MGHRA, CDR2 YSYEKL. CDR3 loop: CASSQLGLAGVETQYF. In DNA form, the CDR3 reads TGCGCCAGCAGCCAATTGGGACTAGCGGGAGTGGAGACCCAGTACTTC.

The chain joins TRBV15 to TRBJ2-3; D is possibly TRBD2 (6 bases). The CDR3 length is 12 residues. The V gene's germline CDR1 is LNHNV and CDR2 YYDKDF (reference sequence). V was shortened by 8 bases and J by 1 base, with 7 bases between the two germline ends. The CDR3 sequence is CATGGGTDTQYF. For the CDR3, the DNA is TGTGCCACCGGCGGGGGCACAGATACGCAGTATTTT.

CDR3 DNA sequence: TGTGCCAGCAGCTTATCCCCAGACAATGAAGCTTTCTTT. This codes for CASSLSPDNEAFF. V usage is TRBV11-2 and J usage is TRBJ1-1; D gene uncertain. The CDR3 runs 13 residues. The ends were cut back, 2 bases at V and 7 bases at J, with 11 bases in the middle. CDR1 is SGHAT and CDR2 is FQNNGV in the germline V gene.

V is TRBV4-3 and J is TRBJ1-1, with D possibly being TRBD1 (5 bases). The CDR3 has 13 amino acids. CDR1 is LGHNA, CDR2 YSLEER, per germline. Trimming pared 3 bases from V and 3 bases from J, leaving 8 bases between. As DNA, the CDR3 is TGCGCCAGCAGCCATGCGGGGGACACTGAAGCTTTCTTT. Amino acid sequence: CASSHAGDTEAFF.

This chain connects TRBV10-3 to TRBJ2-1; 8 nucleotides line up with TRBD1. The CDR3 contains 15 residues. Germline V gene lookup returns CDR1 ENHRY and CDR2 SYGVKD. Trimming took 4 bases from V and 2 from J; bases not matched to a gene: 4. The CDR3 region is CAISVTGETYNEQFF. The CDR3 nucleotides read TGTGCCATCAGTGTGACAGGGGAGACCTACAATGAGCAGTTCTTC.

This chain links TRBV29-1 with TRBJ1-1; the D is unclear. Germline assignment: CDR1 SQVTM and CDR2 ANQGSEA. The CDR3 spans 12 residues. With 4 bases removed from V and 5 bases from J, the gap between germline ends came to 11 bases. The CDR3 is CSVVTGVTEAFF. The CDR3 DNA is TGCAGCGTTGTAACCGGGGTAACTGAAGCTTTCTTT.